One sample yielded the 17 T cell receptor beta chains listed below, sequenced in a study of blood T cells in healthy people across ages. Combining a sample-barcoded 5' primer with a J-beta primer mix, a second PCR ran for roughly 6 to 12 cycles. TCRdb independently ran MiXCR on the 5' RACE reads; one entry per CDR3 protein. The table lists approximately 490,000 distinct CDR3 sequences, 24% of them singletons. Separately, the same data were catalogued under a study of T cells of mothers and their children.

Material: blood. These TCRs come from a boy aged 10-17 years in good health.

This clonotype was picked up a small number of times. The V gene is TRBV6-5, the J gene TRBJ1-6; D not certain. This CDR3 has 15 amino acids. V lost 0 bases, J lost 2 bases, and 5 bases lay in between. Germline V gene lookup returns CDR1 MNHEY and CDR2 SVGAGI. The CDR3 protein is CASSYSTAYNSPLHF. CDR3 in DNA: TGTGCCAGCAGTTACTCGACGGCCTATAATTCACCCCTCCACTTT.

This clonotype was seen ten or more times. CDR3 amino acids: CASSLFLSGMETQYF. The CDR3 DNA is TGTGCCAGCAGTTTATTCCTTAGCGGGATGGAGACCCAGTACTTC. The chain combines TRBV27 with TRBJ2-5; 8 nucleotides match TRBD2. The germline V gene encodes CDR1 MNHEY and CDR2 SMNVEV (reference sequence). The CDR3 length is 15 residues. The V and J ends lost 1 base and 5 bases, in that order; junction bases with no gene match: 6.

The J gene is TRBJ2-1, the V gene TRBV7-2, with 11 bases lining up with TRBD2. Looked up from germline, CDR1 is SGHTA and CDR2 is FQGNSA. The V segment lost 4 bases and the J segment 9 bases; nucleotides outside the gene matches: 11. This CDR3 has 16 amino acids. The CDR3 here is CASSSRVAGGRGEQFF. CDR3 DNA: TGTGCCAGCAGCTCCCGGGTAGCGGGGGGGCGAGGTGAGCAGTTCTTC.

The rearrangement joins TRBV24-1 to TRBJ2-1, with 10 bases aligning to TRBD2. This CDR3 region has 13 residues. The junction had 4 bases not matched to a gene; V was cut back by 7 bases and J by 8 bases. Germline loops: CDR1 KGHDR, CDR2 SFDVKD. The CDR3 coding sequence is TGTGCCACCAGAACTAGCGGGACCGATGAGCAGTTCTTC. Amino acid sequence: CATRTSGTDEQFF.

This clonotype was detected only a few times. The CDR3 bases are TGTGCCATCAGACTGGACCGAAACACTGAAGCTTTCTTT. Its protein is CAIRLDRNTEAFF. The rearrangement joins TRBV10-3 to TRBJ1-1; the D is unclear. The CDR3 is 13 amino acids. Germline V gene data show CDR1 as ENHRY and CDR2 as SYGVKD. Between the trimmed V and J ends, which lost 6 bases and 2 bases, there was a span of 10 bases.

This chain connects TRBV12-3 or TRBV12-4 to TRBJ2-2; TRBD2 matches at 15 bases. The CDR3 extends over 15 amino acids. Trimming cost V 5 bases and J 7 bases; bases outside gene matches: 2. This CDR3 reads CASSGLAGGIGELFF. For the CDR3, the DNA is TGTGCCAGCAGTGGACTAGCGGGGGGGATCGGGGAGCTGTTTTTT.

V usage is TRBV19 and J usage is TRBJ2-5; D unclear. Trimming left V 6 bases short and J 5 bases short, with 10 bases between. Germline CDR1 LNHDA, CDR2 SQIVND (reference sequence). The CDR3 runs 12 residues. Here the CDR3 DNA reads TGTGCCAGTAGCGGAGTATGGGAGACCCAGTACTTC. It translates to CASSGVWETQYF.

This chain uses TRBV28 with TRBJ1-5, with D tentatively TRBD1 (5 bases). The CDR3 contains 12 residues. Germline CDR1 is MDHEN and CDR2 is SYDVKM. Trimming took 6 bases from V and 2 from J, leaving 5 bases between them. The CDR3 spells CASRGRNQPQHF. CDR3 coding DNA: TGTGCCAGCAGGGGGCGCAATCAGCCCCAGCATTTT.

This clonotype was seen a handful of times. The CDR3 region has the DNA TGCAGCGTTCCCGGGGGGCGAGGCGAGCAGTACTTC. It is translated as CSVPGGRGEQYF. The rearrangement uses TRBV29-1 and TRBJ2-7; the D gene is possibly TRBD2 (7 bases). The CDR3 runs 12 residues. The V end was cut by 5 bases, the J end by 6 bases, with 14 bases between. Germline V gene data show CDR1 as SQVTM and CDR2 as ANQGSEA.

The genes are TRBV5-6 and TRBJ1-2, with 7 positions matching TRBD1. CDR1 and CDR2 from the germline V gene are SGHDT and YYEEEE. V dropped 4 bases and J dropped 3; count of bases not matched to a gene: 12. The CDR3 runs 16 residues. In nucleotides, the CDR3 is TGTGCCAGCAGCCCAGGACAGGCTCGGAATGACTATGGCTACACCTTC. Amino acids: CASSPGQARNDYGYTF. Variable domain in full (rest from reference TRBV5-6 and TRBJ1-2): DAGVTQSPTHLIKTRGQQVTLRCSPKSGHDTVSWYQQALGQGPQFIFQYYEEEERQRGNFPDRFSGHQFPNYSSELNVNALLLGDSALYLCASSPGQARNDYGYTFGSGTRLTVV.

This clonotype was counted a few times. The CDR3 reads CASSGRVANTGELFF. CDR3 DNA sequence: TGCGCCAGCAGCGGGAGGGTCGCGAACACCGGGGAGCTGTTTTTT. The genes are TRBV5-1 and TRBJ2-2, with 7 bases matching TRBD2. The CDR3 runs 15 residues. The germline CDR1 and CDR2 sequences are SGHRS and YFSETQ. With 4 bases clipped from V and 0 bases from J, the junction kept 3 bases outside the gene matches.

This clonotype came up a few times. The chain uses TRBV28 and TRBJ2-3, with D perhaps being TRBD1 or TRBD2 (5 bases each). Germline values: CDR1 MDHEN, CDR2 SYDVKM. CDR3 size: 13 residues. Trimming stripped 9 bases from V and 10 bases from J, with 20 bases between. The CDR3 protein is CASDGARFGPQYF. Here the CDR3 DNA reads TGTGCCAGTGACGGGGCCCGATTCGGCCCGCAGTATTTT.

The V and J genes are TRBV21-1 and TRBJ2-5; TRBD1 is the table's D call, not checked against the DNA. TRBV21-1 is described as a pseudogene. The CDR3 runs to 13 residues. The CDR3, as DNA: TGTGCCAGCAGCGCAGGACAGGAAAAGACCCAGTACTTC. Translating it yields CASSAGQEKTQYF.

This clonotype was observed a single time. The rearrangement joins TRBV4-3 to TRBJ2-3; D is undetermined. The CDR3 has 15 residues. The germline gives CDR1 LGHNA, CDR2 YSLEER. V lost 1 base, J lost 2 bases, and 10 bases lay in between. CDR3 bases: TGCGCCAGCAGCCAAGGATCAGTGGCCACAGATACGCAGTATTTT. Translating it yields CASSQGSVATDTQYF.

This clonotype appeared once. The J gene is TRBJ2-1, the V gene TRBV7-9; TRBD2 matches 7 bases. The CDR3 is 16 amino acids. The germline V gene encodes CDR1 SEHNR and CDR2 FQNEAQ (reference sequence). J was trimmed by 6 bases and V by 5 bases; bases with no gene match: 13. CDR3 region: CASSKDTSVQSNEQFF. CDR3 bases: TGTGCCAGCAGCAAAGATACTAGCGTCCAATCCAATGAGCAGTTCTTC. Supplemented by reference TRBV7-9 and TRBJ2-1, the full variable domain reads DTGVSQNPRHKITKRGQNVTFRCDPISEHNRLYWYRQTLGQGPEFLTYFQNEAQLEKSRLLSDRFSAERPKGSFSTLEIQRTEQGDSAMYLCASSKDTSVQSNEQFFGPGTRLTVL.

This clonotype was seen only a few times. This chain links TRBV6-1 with TRBJ1-1; D gene unclear. This CDR3 contains 14 residues. Germline CDR1 and CDR2: MNHNS and SASEGT. Trimming took off 4 bases at V and 1 base at J, with 10 bases between the two ends. Here the CDR3 reads CASSGRFENTEAFF. The CDR3 DNA sequence: TGTGCCAGCAGTGGCAGATTTGAGAACACTGAAGCTTTCTTT.

This clonotype was counted a few times. The chain is built from TRBV15 and TRBJ1-5, with 7 bases fitting TRBD1. This CDR3 is 14 amino acids long. J was trimmed by 6 bases and V by 1 base; bases with no gene match: 3. Per germline, CDR1 LNHNV and CDR2 YYDKDF (reference sequence). The CDR3 sequence: CATSRGGTVQPQHF. The CDR3 DNA is TGTGCCACCAGCAGAGGGGGGACAGTTCAGCCCCAGCATTTT.